This TCR beta chain was recorded in a study of blood T cell repertoires in COVID-19. Sequenced by immunoSEQ multiplex PCR; TCRdb stores in-frame clones only, minus some. Here the sample spans approximately 300,000 clones, more than 75% being singletons. Germline V gene lookup returns CDR1 LNHDA and CDR2 SQIVND (reference sequence). The V and J ends lost 3 bases and 1 base, in that order; junction bases with no gene match: 1. The CDR3 loop spans 14 amino acids. This receptor was identified in a man in his 60s who had recovered from COVID-19. The chain recombines TRBV19 with TRBJ2-7, with TRBD1 matching 9 bases. Material: PBMCs or T cells enriched from blood (not recorded which). CDR3 sequence (DNA): TGTGCCAGTAGTATCGGGACAGGGTCCTACGAGCAGTACTTC. This translates into CASSIGTGSYEQYF.